Only a few counts were recorded for the clone carrying this T cell receptor delta chain. As yet, its antigen is unknown. Distinct nucleotide sequences in the sample also encode this CDR3. The record originates from a study of Vδ1+ human thymocytes. Study-level findings and limits: Thymic TRG and TRD repertoires appeared highly polyclonal, with Gaussian CDR3 length distributions. TRG sequences recurred across donors, whereas TRD sequences stayed essentially private. Despite high sort purity, 20% to 25% of thymic T cell receptor delta sequences were Vdelta2.

This CDR3 contains 22 residues. The ends lost 0 bases at V and 0 bases at J; junction bases unmatched: 16. Germline V CDR1 and CDR2: TSWWSYY, QGS. The template was reverse-transcribed extracted RNA. CDR3 amplicons came from multiplex PCR with pooled V-gene forward and constant-region reverse primers. TCRdb reran clone calling via CATT on the multiplex PCR reads. The table has about 75,000 delta-chain clones, approximately 30% seen once. Sequencing was carried out using Vdelta1+ gamma-delta thymocytes from the thymus. Subset described: FACS-sorted CD3+ TCRalphabeta- TCRVdelta1+ TCRVdelta2- thymocytes. The sequence was collected from a boy younger than two who had congenital heart surgery. J is TRDJ1 and V is TRDV1, with 13 bases aligning to TRDD3. The CDR3 nucleotides are TGTGCTCTTGGGGAACTCAACCTCAAAGGTTACTGGGGGATACGCAACACCGATAAACTCATCTTT. Protein: CALGELNLKGYWGIRNTDKLIF.